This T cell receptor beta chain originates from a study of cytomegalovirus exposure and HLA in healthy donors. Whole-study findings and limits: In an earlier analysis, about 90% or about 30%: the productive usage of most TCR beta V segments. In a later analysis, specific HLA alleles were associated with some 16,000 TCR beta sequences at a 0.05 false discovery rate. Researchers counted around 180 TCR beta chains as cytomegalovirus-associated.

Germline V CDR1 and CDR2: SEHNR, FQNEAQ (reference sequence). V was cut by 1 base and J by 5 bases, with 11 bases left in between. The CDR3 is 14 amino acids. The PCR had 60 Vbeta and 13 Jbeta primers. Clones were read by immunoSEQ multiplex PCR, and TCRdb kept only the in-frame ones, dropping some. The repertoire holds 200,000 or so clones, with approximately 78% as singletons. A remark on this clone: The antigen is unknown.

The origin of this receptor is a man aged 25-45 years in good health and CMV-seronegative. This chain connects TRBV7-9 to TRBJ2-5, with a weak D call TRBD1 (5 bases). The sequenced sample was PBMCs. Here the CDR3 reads CASSLEQNRETQYF. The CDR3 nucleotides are TGTGCCAGCAGCTTAGAACAGAACAGGGAGACCCAGTACTTC.